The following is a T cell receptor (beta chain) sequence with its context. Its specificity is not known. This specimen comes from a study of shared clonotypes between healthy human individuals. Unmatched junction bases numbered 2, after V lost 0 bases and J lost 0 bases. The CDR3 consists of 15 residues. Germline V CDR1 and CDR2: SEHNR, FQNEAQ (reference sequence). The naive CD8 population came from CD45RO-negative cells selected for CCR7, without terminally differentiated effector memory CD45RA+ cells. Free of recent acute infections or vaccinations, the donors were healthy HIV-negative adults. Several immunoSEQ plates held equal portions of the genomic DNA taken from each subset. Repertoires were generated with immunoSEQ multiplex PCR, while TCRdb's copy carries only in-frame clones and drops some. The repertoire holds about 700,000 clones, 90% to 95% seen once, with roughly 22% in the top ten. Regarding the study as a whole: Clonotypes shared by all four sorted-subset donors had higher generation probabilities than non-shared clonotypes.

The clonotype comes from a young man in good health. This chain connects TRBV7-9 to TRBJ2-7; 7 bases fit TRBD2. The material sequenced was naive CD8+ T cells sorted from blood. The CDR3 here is CASSLAGGNSYEQYF. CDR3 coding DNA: TGTGCCAGCAGCTTAGCGGGAGGGAACTCCTACGAGCAGTACTTC.